Sequencing of this T cell receptor (beta chain) was carried out in a study of T cells in Graves' hyperthyroidism and ophthalmopathy. V gave up 9 bases and J gave up 4 bases; unmatched junction bases: 8. Germline values: CDR1 SGHRS, CDR2 YFSETQ. The CDR3 has 14 residues. TCR beta CDR3 region amplification was performed from RNA transcripts. A set of HTBI primers served as the primers for a first-round RT-PCR of the TCR CDR3. A single record per CDR3 protein comes from TCRdb applying MiXCR to the multiplex PCR reads. The sample lists hundreds of thousands of distinct CDR3 sequences, over 35% seen once, with roughly 31% in the top ten.

The chain couples TRBV5-1 to TRBJ2-2, with 8 bases aligning to TRBD1. Sequencing was carried out using blood. This clonotype was obtained from a woman between 35 and 50 years old with Graves' hyperthyroidism. CDR3 DNA sequence: TGCGCCACCTCGACAGGGGTAACCACCGGGGAGCTGTTTTTT. As protein: CATSTGVTTGELFF. Full variable domain (missing parts from reference TRBV5-1 and TRBJ2-2): KAGVTQTPRYLIKTRGQQVTLSCSPISGHRSVSWYQQTPGQGLQFLFEYFSETQRNKGNFPGRFSGRQFSNSRSEMNVSTLELGDSALYLCATSTGVTTGELFFGEGSRLTVL.